Each of the 9 T cell receptor beta chains below was sequenced from the same sample in a study of cytomegalovirus exposure and HLA in healthy donors. PCR was performed using 60 Vbeta and 13 Jbeta primers. Assay used: immunoSEQ multiplex PCR; TCRdb lists only in-frame clones, some missing. The sample consists of more than 95,000 clones, about 15% of them appearing once. Sequencing was performed on PBMCs. The receptors derive from a female donor in good health and CMV-seronegative.

V gene TRBV7-3 combines with J gene TRBJ2-2; 8 bases align to TRBD2. The germline V gene encodes CDR1 SGHTA and CDR2 FQGTGA. The V gene end was trimmed by 6 bases and the J gene end by 3 bases; junction bases not matched to a gene: 9. The CDR3 has 16 residues. The CDR3 bases are TGTGCCAGCAGTTTGACTGGACTAGCAGACACCGGGGAGCTGTTTTTT. This codes for CASSLTGLADTGELFF.

This rearrangement joins TRBV4-1 to TRBJ2-1; perhaps TRBD2 as D (5 bases). The CDR3 length is 15 residues. Trimming took off 0 bases at V and 3 bases at J, with 9 bases between the two ends. Germline loops: CDR1 MGHRA, CDR2 YSYEKL. The CDR3: CASSQDWRNYNEQFF. In DNA form, the CDR3 reads TGCGCCAGCAGCCAAGATTGGAGGAACTACAATGAGCAGTTCTTC.

In its sample, this clone was seen a few times. The chain combines TRBV7-8 with TRBJ1-4; D remains ambiguous. Trimming removed 1 base at V and 8 bases at J, with 11 bases between. This CDR3 comprises 14 residues. Germline CDR1 reads SGHVS; CDR2 reads FQNEAQ. As DNA, the CDR3 is TGTGCCAGCAGCTTAGGAGGTATCGGCGAAAAACTGTTTTTT. Its translation is CASSLGGIGEKLFF.

V gene TRBV27 combines with J gene TRBJ2-3; TRBD1 aligns across 7 bases. CDR3 length: 15 amino acids. V dropped 6 bases and J dropped 1; count of bases not matched to a gene: 7. Germline loops: CDR1 MNHEY, CDR2 SMNVEV (reference sequence). Here the CDR3 reads CASRYLQGGTDTQYF. DNA of the CDR3: TGTGCCAGCAGGTACCTCCAGGGGGGCACAGATACGCAGTATTTT.

This chain links TRBV9 with TRBJ1-3; 7 nucleotides line up with TRBD1. J gave up 0 bases and V 0 bases, and 6 bases lay outside the gene matches. Germline V CDR1 and CDR2: SGDLS, YYNGEE. This CDR3 spans 17 amino acids. CDR3 loop: CASSVAGTALSGNTIYF. The CDR3 region has the DNA TGTGCCAGCAGCGTAGCCGGGACAGCCCTCTCTGGAAACACCATATATTTT.

This clone was counted between two and nine times. J is TRBJ2-2 and V is TRBV19; TRBD1 matches at 9 bases. The length of the CDR3 is 15 residues. V trimming: 3 bases; J trimming: 5 bases; junction bases outside the gene matches: 4. In germline, CDR1 is LNHDA, CDR2 SQIVND (reference sequence). CDR3 DNA: TGTGCCAGTAGTATGGACAGGGGAAGAACCGGGGAGCTGTTTTTT. Translating it yields CASSMDRGRTGELFF.

This clone has a handful of counts. Written as DNA, the CDR3 is TGTGCCAGTAAGGTGGGAGCGGGCACAGATACGCAGTATTTT. Its protein product is CASKVGAGTDTQYF. The chain links TRBV19 to TRBJ2-3; weak D call: TRBD2 (5 bases). Per the germline V gene, CDR1 is LNHDA and CDR2 is SQIVND (reference sequence). The ends were cut back, 7 bases at V and 1 base at J, with 12 bases in the middle. CDR3 length: 14 residues. The whole variable domain, filled in from reference TRBV19 and TRBJ2-3, reads DGGITQSPKYLFRKEGQNVTLSCEQNLNHDAMYWYRQDPGQGLRLIYYSQIVNDFQKGDIAEGYSVSREKKESFPLTVTSAQKNPTAFYLCASKVGAGTDTQYFGPGTRLTVL.

V usage is TRBV19 and J usage is TRBJ2-2; TRBD2 matches at 8 bases. V shed 7 bases and J 4 bases; nucleotides not matched to a gene: 11. The CDR3 runs 16 residues. Looked up from germline, CDR1 is LNHDA and CDR2 is SQIVND (reference sequence). CDR3 region: CASTPTAGGGTGELFF. The CDR3 bases are TGTGCCAGTACCCCCACCGCGGGGGGAGGCACCGGGGAGCTGTTTTTT.

This clone was detected only a few times. This chain uses TRBV7-2 with TRBJ2-7; D gene ambiguous. From germline, CDR1 is SGHTA and CDR2 FQGNSA. Trimming stripped 2 bases from V and 4 bases from J, with 9 bases between. The CDR3 totals 13 residues. Written as DNA, the CDR3 is TGTGCCAGCAGCTTAACTAACGAGTACGAGCAGTACTTC. Its translation: CASSLTNEYEQYF.